The present T cell receptor (beta chain) was sequenced within a study of blood T cells in healthy people across ages. The second PCR ran roughly 7 to 12 cycles with a sample-barcoded 5' primer and J-beta primers. Each CDR3 protein is one row after TCRdb ran MiXCR on the 5' RACE reads. The sample lists about 1.8 million distinct CDR3 sequences, about 50% occurring once. V shed 6 bases and J 8 bases; nucleotides not matched to a gene: 9. The germline V gene encodes CDR1 MNHEY and CDR2 SVGAGI. The CDR3 contains 13 residues. This TCR was recovered from a woman aged 40-49 years in good health. This chain joins TRBV6-5 and TRBJ1-2, with 7 bases aligning to TRBD1. Specimen: blood. The CDR3 reads CASSWTGTGGYTF. CDR3 sequence (DNA): TGTGCCAGCAGCTGGACAGGCACAGGGGGCTACACCTTC.